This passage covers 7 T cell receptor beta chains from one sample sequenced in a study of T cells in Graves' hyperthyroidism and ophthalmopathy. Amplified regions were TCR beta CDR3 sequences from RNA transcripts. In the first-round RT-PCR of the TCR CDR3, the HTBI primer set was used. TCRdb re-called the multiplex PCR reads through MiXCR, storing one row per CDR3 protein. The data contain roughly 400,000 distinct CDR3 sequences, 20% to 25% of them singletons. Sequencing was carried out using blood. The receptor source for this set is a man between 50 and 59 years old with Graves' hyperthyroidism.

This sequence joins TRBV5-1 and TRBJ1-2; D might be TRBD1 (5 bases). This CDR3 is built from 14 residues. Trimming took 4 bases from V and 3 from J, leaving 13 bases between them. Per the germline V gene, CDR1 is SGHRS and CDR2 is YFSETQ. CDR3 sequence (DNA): TGCGCCAGCAGCCCCCGGGACCCAGACTATGGCTACACCTTC. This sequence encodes CASSPRDPDYGYTF.

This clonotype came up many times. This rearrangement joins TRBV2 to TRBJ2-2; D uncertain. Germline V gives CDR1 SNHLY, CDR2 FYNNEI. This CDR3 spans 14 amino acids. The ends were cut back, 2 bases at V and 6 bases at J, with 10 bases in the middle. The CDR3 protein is CASSERLVAGELFF. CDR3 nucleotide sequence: TGTGCCAGCAGTGAACGGTTAGTCGCCGGGGAGCTGTTTTTT.

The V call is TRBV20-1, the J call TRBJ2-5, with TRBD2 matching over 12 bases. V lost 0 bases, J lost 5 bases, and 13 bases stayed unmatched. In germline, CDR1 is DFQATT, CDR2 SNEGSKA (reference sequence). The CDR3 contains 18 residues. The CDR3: CSARDQSMVLAGGETQYF. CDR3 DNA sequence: TGCAGTGCTAGAGATCAAAGTATGGTACTAGCGGGAGGTGAGACCCAGTACTTC.

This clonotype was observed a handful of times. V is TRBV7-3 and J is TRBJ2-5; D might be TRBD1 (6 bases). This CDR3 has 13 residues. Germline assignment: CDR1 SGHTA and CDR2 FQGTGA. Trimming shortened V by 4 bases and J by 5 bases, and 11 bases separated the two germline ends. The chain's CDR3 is CASSSDSWETQYF. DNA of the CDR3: TGTGCCAGCAGCTCGGACAGCTGGGAGACCCAGTACTTC.

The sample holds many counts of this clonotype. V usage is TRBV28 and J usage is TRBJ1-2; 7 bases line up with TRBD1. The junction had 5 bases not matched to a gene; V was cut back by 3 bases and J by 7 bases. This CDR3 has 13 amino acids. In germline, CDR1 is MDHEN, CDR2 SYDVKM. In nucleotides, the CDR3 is TGTGCCAGCAGTTTCCAAAACAGGGGTGGCTACACCTTC. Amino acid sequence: CASSFQNRGGYTF.

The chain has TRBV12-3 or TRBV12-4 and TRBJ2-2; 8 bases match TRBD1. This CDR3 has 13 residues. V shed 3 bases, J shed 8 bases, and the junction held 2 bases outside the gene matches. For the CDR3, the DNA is TGTGCCAGCAGTTTGCGGGACAGGGGGGAGCTGTTTTTT. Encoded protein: CASSLRDRGELFF.

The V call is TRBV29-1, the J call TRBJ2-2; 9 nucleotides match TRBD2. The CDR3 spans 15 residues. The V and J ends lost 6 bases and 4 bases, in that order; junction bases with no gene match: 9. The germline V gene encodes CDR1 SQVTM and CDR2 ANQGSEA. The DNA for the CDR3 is TGCAGCGTCTCTGGACTAGCGTGGGGCACCGGGGAGCTGTTTTTT. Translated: CSVSGLAWGTGELFF.